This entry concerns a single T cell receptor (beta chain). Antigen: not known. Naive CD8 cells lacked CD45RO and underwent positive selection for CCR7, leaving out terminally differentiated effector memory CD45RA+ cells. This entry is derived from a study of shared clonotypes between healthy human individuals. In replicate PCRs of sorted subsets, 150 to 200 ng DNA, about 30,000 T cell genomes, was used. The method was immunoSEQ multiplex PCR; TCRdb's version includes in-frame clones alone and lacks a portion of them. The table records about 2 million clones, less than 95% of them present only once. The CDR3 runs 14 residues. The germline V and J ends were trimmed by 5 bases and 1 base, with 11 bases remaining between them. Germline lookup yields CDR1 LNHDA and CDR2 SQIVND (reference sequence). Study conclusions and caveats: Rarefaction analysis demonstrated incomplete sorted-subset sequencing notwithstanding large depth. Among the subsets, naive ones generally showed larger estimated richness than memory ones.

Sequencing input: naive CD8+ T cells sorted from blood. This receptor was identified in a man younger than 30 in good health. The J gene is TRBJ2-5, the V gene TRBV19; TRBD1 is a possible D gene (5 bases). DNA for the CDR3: TGTGCCAGTAGTCCCTCGACAGTCCAAGAGACCCAGTACTTC. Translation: CASSPSTVQETQYF.